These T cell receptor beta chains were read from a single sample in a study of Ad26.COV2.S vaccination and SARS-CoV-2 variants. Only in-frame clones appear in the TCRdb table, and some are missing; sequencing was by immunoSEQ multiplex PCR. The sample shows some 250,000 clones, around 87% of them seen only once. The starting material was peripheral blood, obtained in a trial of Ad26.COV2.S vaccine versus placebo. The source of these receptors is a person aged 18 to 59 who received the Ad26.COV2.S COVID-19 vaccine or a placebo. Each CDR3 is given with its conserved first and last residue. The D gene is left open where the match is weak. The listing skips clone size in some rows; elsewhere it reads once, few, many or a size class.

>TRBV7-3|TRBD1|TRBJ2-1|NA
CASSLGSTGTYNEQFF
TGTGCCAGCAGCTTAGGTTCGACAGGGACCTACAATGAGCAGTTCTTC
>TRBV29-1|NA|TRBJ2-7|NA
CSAEYGYEQYF
TGCAGCGCCGAGTACGGGTACGAGCAGTACTTC
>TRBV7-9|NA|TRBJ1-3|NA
CASSLEGPQGGNTIYF
TGTGCCAGCAGCTTAGAGGGGCCTCAAGGTGGAAACACCATATATTTT
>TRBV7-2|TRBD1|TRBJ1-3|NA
CASSLAVDRVDSGNTIYF
TGTGCCAGCAGCTTAGCCGTCGACAGGGTCGATTCTGGAAACACCATATATTTT
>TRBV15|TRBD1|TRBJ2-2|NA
CATSSLRDRGATGELFF
TGTGCCACCAGCAGTTTACGGGACAGGGGTGCCACCGGGGAGCTGTTTTTT
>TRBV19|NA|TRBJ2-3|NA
CASSNWPTDTQYF
TGTGCCAGTAGTAATTGGCCCACAGATACGCAGTATTTT
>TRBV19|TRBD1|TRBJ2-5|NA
CASSNLLGDRGKTQYF
TGTGCCAGTAGCAACCTCCTCGGGGACAGGGGAAAGACCCAGTACTTC
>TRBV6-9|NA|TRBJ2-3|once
CASSYSPPRGGQYF
TGTGCCAGCAGTTATTCCCCGCCTCGTGGGGGGCAGTATTTT
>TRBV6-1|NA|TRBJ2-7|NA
CASSGITGPPTYEQYF
TGTGCCAGCAGTGGGATCACAGGGCCCCCTACCTACGAGCAGTACTTC
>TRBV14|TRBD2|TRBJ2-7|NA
CASSQDGGGYEQYF
TGTGCCAGCAGCCAAGATGGCGGGGGCTACGAGCAGTACTTC
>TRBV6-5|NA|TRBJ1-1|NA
CASSYGENTEAFF
TGTGCCAGCAGTTACGGGGAGAACACTGAAGCTTTCTTT
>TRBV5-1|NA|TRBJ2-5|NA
CASSLSDPRGTQYF
TGCGCCAGCAGCTTATCGGACCCCCGGGGGACCCAGTACTTC
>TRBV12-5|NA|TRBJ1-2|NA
CASGLSSGGRSYGYTF
TGTGCTAGTGGTCTCTCCTCGGGGGGACGCAGCTATGGCTACACCTTC
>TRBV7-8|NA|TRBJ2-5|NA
CASSLRHIGETQYF
TGTGCCAGCAGCCTTCGGCACATCGGGGAGACCCAGTACTTC
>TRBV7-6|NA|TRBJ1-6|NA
CASSLASSSYNSPLHF
TGTGCCAGCAGCTTGGCGTCAAGCTCCTATAATTCACCCCTCCACTTT
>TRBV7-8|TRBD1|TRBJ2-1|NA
CASSLGSGTGGGHEQFF
TGTGCCAGCAGCTTAGGTTCCGGGACAGGGGGCGGGCATGAGCAGTTCTTC
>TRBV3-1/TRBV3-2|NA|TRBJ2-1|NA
CASSQDRYSEQFF
TGTGCCAGCAGCCAAGACAGGTATAGTGAGCAGTTCTTC
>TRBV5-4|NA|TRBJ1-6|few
CASSFPNSPLHF
TGTGCCAGCAGCTTCCCAAATTCACCCCTCCACTTT
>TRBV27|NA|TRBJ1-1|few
CASSFVGNTEAFF
TGTGCCAGCAGTTTCGTAGGGAACACTGAAGCTTTCTTT
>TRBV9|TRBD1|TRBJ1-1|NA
CASSVDAGQGAATEAFF
TGTGCCAGCAGCGTAGATGCTGGACAGGGGGCGGCAACTGAAGCTTTCTTT
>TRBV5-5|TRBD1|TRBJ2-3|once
CASSPIDRGADTQYF
TGTGCCAGCAGCCCGATCGACAGGGGAGCAGATACGCAGTATTTT
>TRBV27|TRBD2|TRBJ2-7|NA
CASSTRGGAVYEQYF
TGTGCCAGCAGCACGCGCGGGGGGGCAGTTTACGAGCAGTACTTC
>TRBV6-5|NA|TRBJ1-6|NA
CASSLFRESPLHF
TGTGCCAGCAGTCTGTTCAGGGAGTCACCCCTCCACTTT
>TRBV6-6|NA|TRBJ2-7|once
CAFSLGVTEQYF
TGTGCCTTCTCCCTCGGGGTAACCGAGCAGTACTTC
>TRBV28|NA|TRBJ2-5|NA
CASSYGKETQYF
TGTGCCAGCAGTTACGGGAAAGAGACCCAGTACTTC
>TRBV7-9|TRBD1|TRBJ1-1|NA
CASSPGQGAPTEAFF
TGTGCCAGCAGCCCGGGACAGGGGGCGCCCACTGAAGCTTTCTTT
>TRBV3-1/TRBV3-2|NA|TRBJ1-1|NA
CASRTGNTEAFF
TGTGCCAGCAGGACAGGGAACACTGAAGCTTTCTTT
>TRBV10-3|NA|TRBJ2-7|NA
CAISEWEAGSSYEQYF
TGTGCCATCAGTGAATGGGAAGCGGGCTCCTCCTACGAGCAGTACTTC
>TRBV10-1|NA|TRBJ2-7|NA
CASSEGLSYEQYF
TGCGCCAGCAGTGAAGGTCTATCCTACGAGCAGTACTTC
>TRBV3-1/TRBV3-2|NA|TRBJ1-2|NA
CASTWAGEVGLGYTF
TGTGCCAGCACTTGGGCTGGGGAAGTAGGACTGGGCTACACCTTC
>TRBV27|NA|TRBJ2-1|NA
CASSRLPAHEQFF
TGTGCCAGCAGTCGACTCCCAGCCCATGAGCAGTTCTTC
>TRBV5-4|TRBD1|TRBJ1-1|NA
CASSLQGGNTEAFF
TGTGCCAGCAGCTTGCAGGGGGGGAACACTGAAGCTTTCTTT
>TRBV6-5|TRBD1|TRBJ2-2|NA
CASSFPTGATGELFF
TGTGCCAGCAGTTTCCCGACAGGGGCTACCGGGGAGCTGTTTTTT